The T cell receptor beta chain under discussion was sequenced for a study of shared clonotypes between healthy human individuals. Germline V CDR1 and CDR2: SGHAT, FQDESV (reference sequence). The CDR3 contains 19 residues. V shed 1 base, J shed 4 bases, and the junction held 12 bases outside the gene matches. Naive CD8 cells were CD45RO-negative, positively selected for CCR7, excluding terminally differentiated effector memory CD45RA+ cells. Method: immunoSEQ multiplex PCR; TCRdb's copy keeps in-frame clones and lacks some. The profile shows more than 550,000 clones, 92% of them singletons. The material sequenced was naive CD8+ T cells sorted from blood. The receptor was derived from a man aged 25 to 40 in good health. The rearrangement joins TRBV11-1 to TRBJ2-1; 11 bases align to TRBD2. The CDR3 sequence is CASSLEGTVWTSGYNEQFF. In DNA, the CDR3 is TGTGCCAGCAGCTTAGAAGGGACGGTTTGGACTAGCGGGTACAATGAGCAGTTCTTC.